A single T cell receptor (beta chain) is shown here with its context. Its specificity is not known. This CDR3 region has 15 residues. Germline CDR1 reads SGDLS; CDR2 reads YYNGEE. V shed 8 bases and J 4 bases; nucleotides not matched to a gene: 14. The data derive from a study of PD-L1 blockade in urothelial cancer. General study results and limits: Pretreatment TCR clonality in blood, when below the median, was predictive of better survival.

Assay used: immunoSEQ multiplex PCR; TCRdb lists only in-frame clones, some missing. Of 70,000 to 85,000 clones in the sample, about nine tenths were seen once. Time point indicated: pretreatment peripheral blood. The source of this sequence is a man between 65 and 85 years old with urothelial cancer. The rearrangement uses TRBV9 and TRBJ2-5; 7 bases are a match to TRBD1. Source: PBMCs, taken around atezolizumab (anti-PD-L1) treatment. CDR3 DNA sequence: TGTGCCAGGAAGCCGAGGCAGGGGGTCCTAGAGACCCAGTACTTC. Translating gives CARKPRQGVLETQYF.